What follows describes a single T cell receptor (beta chain). Its antigen is undetermined. The source of the sample is a study of T cell responses to AZD1222 COVID-19 vaccine. Only in-frame clones appear in the TCRdb table, and some are missing; sequencing was by immunoSEQ multiplex PCR. The sample lists some 130,000 clones, 80% to 95% occurring once. Whole-study results and caveats: A rise in Spike-specific TCR breadth and depth followed two AZD1222 doses.

From germline, CDR1 is PRHDT and CDR2 FYEKMQ (reference sequence). Trimming pared 2 bases from V and 4 bases from J, leaving 8 bases between. The CDR3 sequence is 13 residues long. The sequencing here drew on peripheral blood, taken on day 0 of AZD1222 vaccination. The TCR sequence derives from an adult in good health. The V and J genes are TRBV13 and TRBJ1-1, with TRBD1 as a possible D gene (5 bases). This CDR3 reads CASSLQGATEAFF. Written as DNA, the CDR3 is TGTGCCAGCAGCTTACAGGGAGCCACTGAAGCTTTCTTT.